This T cell receptor beta chain was sequenced during a study of CD8+ T cells in alopecia areata. Sequencing relied on a cDNA template that was reverse transcribed from extracted RNA. TCRdb's table, derived via immunoSEQ multiplex PCR, lists solely in-frame clones and lacks some. This sample has 10,000 to 15,000 clones, with approximately 60% found just once. This CDR3 has 12 residues. The germline CDR1 and CDR2 sequences are SQVTM and ANQGSEA. V lost 3 bases, J lost 0 bases, and 5 bases lay in between. This clone has a handful of counts. Peripheral blood, together with lesional scalp punch biopsies, was collected from alopecia areata patients.

This sequence originates from a human donor with alopecia areata. The sequencing input was skin. The chain combines TRBV29-1 with TRBJ1-1; D is uncertain. The CDR3 sequence: CSVEFMNTEAFF. Written as DNA, the CDR3 is TGCAGCGTTGAGTTCATGAACACTGAAGCTTTCTTT.